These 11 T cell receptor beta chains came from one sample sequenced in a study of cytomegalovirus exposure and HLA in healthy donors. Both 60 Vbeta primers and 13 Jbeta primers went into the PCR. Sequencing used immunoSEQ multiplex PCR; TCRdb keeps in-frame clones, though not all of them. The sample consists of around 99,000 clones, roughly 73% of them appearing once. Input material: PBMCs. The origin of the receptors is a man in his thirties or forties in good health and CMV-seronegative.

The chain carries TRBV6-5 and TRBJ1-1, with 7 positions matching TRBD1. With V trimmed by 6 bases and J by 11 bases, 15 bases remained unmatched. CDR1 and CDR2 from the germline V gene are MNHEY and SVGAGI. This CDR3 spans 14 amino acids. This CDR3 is CASRKTGPTEAAFF. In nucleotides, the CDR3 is TGTGCCAGCAGAAAGACAGGGCCCACTGAAGCTGCTTTCTTT.

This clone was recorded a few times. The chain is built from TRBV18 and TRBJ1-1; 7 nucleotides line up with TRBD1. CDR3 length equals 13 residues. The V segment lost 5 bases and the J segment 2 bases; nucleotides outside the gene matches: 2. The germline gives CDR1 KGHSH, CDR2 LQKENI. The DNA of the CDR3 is TGTGCCAGCTCAGGGGACAGAAACACTGAAGCTTTCTTT. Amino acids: CASSGDRNTEAFF.

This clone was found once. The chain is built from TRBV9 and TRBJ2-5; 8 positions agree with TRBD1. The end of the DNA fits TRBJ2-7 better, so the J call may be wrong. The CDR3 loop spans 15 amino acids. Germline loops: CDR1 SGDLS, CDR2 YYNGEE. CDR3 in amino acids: CASSVGTGTGYEQYF. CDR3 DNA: TGTGCCAGCAGCGTAGGAACCGGGACAGGCTACGAGCAGTACTTC.

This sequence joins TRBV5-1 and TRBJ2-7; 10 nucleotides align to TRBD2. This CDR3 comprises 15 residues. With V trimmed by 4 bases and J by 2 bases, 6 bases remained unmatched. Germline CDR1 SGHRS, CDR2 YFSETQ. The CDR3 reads CASSQSLAGAYEQYF. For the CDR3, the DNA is TGCGCCAGCAGCCAGTCTCTAGCGGGAGCCTACGAGCAGTACTTC.

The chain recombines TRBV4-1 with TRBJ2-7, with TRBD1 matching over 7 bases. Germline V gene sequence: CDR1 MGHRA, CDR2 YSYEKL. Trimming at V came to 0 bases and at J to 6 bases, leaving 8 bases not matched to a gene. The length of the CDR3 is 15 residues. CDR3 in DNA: TGCGCCAGCAGCCAAGAGCCCCAACAGGGGCGCGAGCAGTACTTC. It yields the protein CASSQEPQQGREQYF.

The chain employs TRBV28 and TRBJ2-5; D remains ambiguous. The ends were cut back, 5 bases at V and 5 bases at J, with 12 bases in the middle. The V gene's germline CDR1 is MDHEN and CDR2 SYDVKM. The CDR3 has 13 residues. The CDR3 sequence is CASSGPGSETQYF. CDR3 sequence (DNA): TGTGCCAGCAGTGGCCCGGGTTCTGAGACCCAGTACTTC.

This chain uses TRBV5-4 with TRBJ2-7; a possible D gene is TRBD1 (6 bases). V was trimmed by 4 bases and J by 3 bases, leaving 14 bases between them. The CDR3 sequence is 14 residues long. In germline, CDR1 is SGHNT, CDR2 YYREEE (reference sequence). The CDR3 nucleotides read TGTGCCAGCAGCCCTGCACAGGGTAGCTACGAGCAGTACTTC. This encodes CASSPAQGSYEQYF.

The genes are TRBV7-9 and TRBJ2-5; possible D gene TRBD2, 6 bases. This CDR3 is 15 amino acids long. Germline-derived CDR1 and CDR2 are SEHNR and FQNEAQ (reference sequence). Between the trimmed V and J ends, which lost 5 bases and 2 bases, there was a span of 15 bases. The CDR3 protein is CASSPPVGGQETQYF. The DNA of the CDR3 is TGTGCCAGCAGCCCCCCTGTGGGGGGTCAAGAGACCCAGTACTTC.

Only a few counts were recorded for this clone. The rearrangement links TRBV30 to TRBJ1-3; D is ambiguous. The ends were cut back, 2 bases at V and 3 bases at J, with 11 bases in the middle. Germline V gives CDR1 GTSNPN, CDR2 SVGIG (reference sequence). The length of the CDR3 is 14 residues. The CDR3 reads CAWSSVLYGNTIYF. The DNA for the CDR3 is TGTGCCTGGAGTTCCGTCTTGTATGGAAACACCATATATTTT.

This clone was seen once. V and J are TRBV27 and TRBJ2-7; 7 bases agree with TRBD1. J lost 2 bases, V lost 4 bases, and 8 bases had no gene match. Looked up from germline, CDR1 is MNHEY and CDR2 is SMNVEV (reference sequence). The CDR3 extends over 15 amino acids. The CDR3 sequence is CASSSTAGGPYEQYF. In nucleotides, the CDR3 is TGTGCCAGCAGTTCAACGGCAGGGGGACCCTACGAGCAGTACTTC.

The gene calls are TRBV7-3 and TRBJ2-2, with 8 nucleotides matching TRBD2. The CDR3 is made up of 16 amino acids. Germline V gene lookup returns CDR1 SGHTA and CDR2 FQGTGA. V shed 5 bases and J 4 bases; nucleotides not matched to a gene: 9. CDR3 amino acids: CASSQSGGAGTGELFF. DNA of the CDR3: TGTGCCAGCAGCCAATCGGGGGGGGCGGGCACCGGGGAGCTGTTTTTT.